The sequence of this T cell receptor beta chain was determined in a study of regulatory T cells in long-lasting Graves disease. Investigators prepared the TCR beta libraries by applying iRepertoire HTBI primers and Arm-PCR of CDR3 regions. TCRdb processed the multiplex PCR reads anew with MiXCR; each CDR3 protein has one entry. The sample includes some 600,000 distinct CDR3 sequences, roughly a sixth of them seen just once. Only a few counts were recorded for this clonotype. Time point in this sample: newly diagnosed GD, antithyroid drugs for less than 3 months. With RNA extracted from PBMCs as input, the TCR library was made. The CDR3 contains 13 residues. V was clipped by 0 bases and J by 6 bases, with 12 bases between them. Per germline, CDR1 DFQATT and CDR2 SNEGSKA (reference sequence). These data also formed part of another study, on T cells in Graves' hyperthyroidism and ophthalmopathy. That paper states: In the blood, most expanded thyroid clonotypes above 0.001 appeared as well.

Source: peripheral blood mononuclear cells (PBMCs), taken at new diagnosis, from a patient treated with antithyroid drugs. The receptor was isolated from a man younger than 30 with Graves disease. The chain combines TRBV20-1 with TRBJ2-7; D unclear. The CDR3 bases are TGCAGTGCTAGAGATCGCCCGGCGCCCGAGCAGTACTTC. Residues: CSARDRPAPEQYF.